Listed below are T cell receptor beta chains from one sample, sequenced in a study of identifying expanded T cells in peripheral blood. The protocol was immunoSEQ multiplex PCR, while the TCRdb copy is restricted to in-frame clones and leaves out a portion. The sample includes roughly 130,000 clones, 65% to 90% of them seen just once. The sequencing input was blood. The receptors come from a person aged 18 to 70 in good health. The conserved cysteine and the conserved F or W are not part of the CDR3 here. Each record gives: J gene, V gene, CDR3 protein.

TRBJ2-7	TRBV5-1	ASSWGGQNYEQY
TRBJ2-5	TRBV27	ASSPGGETQY
TRBJ1-4	TRBV29-1	SVEILDSNEKLF
TRBJ2-7	TRBV5-8	ASSLQGVFSYEQY
TRBJ2-3	TRBV11-2	ASSLSGSTDTQY
TRBJ1-2	TRBV7-9	ASSLAQGSGYGYT
TRBJ2-1	TRBV2	ASSEWTSGRYNEQF
TRBJ1-1	TRBV2	ASSRQETGNTEAF
TRBJ2-1	TRBV5-8	ASSSPGLDNEQF
TRBJ2-7	TRBV7-9	ASSLTATTREQY
TRBJ1-1	TRBV27	ASSSGTMNTEAF
TRBJ2-3	TRBV7-9	ASSLGAWTDTQY
TRBJ2-5	TRBV5-1	ASSFIQAGETQY
TRBJ2-5	TRBV7-2	ASSPDRGGETQY
TRBJ2-3	TRBV6-6	ASRAYGTDTQY
TRBJ2-3	TRBV28	AHSGGQFTDTQY
TRBJ2-2	TRBV14	ASSQGASVAGELF
TRBJ2-7	TRBV27	ASKLLADPYEQY
TRBJ2-1	TRBV30	AWSLSGTSGSTYNEQF
TRBJ2-7	TRBV25-1	ASSEPGSSGSLEQY
TRBJ2-6	TRBV9	ASSAPSGFSGANVLT
TRBJ2-5	TRBV7-2	ASSLEAETQY
TRBJ1-1	TRBV7-6	ASSAGGLGDTEAF
TRBJ1-2	TRBV27	ASSLQFNYGYT
TRBJ2-1	TRBV6-6	ASSYTGTPAVDEQF
TRBJ2-5	TRBV30	AWSSTGGAWETQY
TRBJ1-1	TRBV4-3	ASSQQDRTNTEAF
TRBJ2-7	TRBV7-7	ASSTGTSYEQY
TRBJ1-5	TRBV21-1	ASSPPSREEDSNQPQH
TRBJ1-3	TRBV12-5	ASGLTGAGNTIY
TRBJ2-1	TRBV15	ATSRGQGTEQF
TRBJ2-5	TRBV7-8	ASSSLPQETQY
TRBJ2-2	TRBV5-6	ASTRLLTGELF
TRBJ2-5	TRBV4-1	ASSQGNGQVPRETQY
TRBJ2-7	TRBV6-5	ASSYSGRSYEQY
TRBJ2-5	TRBV15	ATSPSAGRETQY
TRBJ1-3	TRBV7-7	ASSLNRADTIY
TRBJ2-2	TRBV19	ASIWGGTSTGELF
TRBJ1-2	TRBV10-1	ASSYPRDGYT
TRBJ2-1	TRBV7-6	ASSLAPGSGVYEQF
TRBJ2-1	TRBV28	ASKGTSGVGTYNEQF
TRBJ1-5	TRBV6-1	ASKGLQSNQPQH
TRBJ1-5	TRBV6-6	ASTTGNQPQH
TRBJ2-1	TRBV6-5	AISRGRINEQF
TRBJ1-2	TRBV6-5	ASSYSTGLTNYGYT
TRBJ2-3	TRBV11-3	ASSQGQGIDTQY
TRBJ1-2	TRBV7-9	ASSPRFGEAYGYT
TRBJ1-1	TRBV7-6	ASSRISGERAF
TRBJ1-4	TRBV7-8	ASSLTGQVEKLF
TRBJ1-1	TRBV18	ASSPLKGGAF